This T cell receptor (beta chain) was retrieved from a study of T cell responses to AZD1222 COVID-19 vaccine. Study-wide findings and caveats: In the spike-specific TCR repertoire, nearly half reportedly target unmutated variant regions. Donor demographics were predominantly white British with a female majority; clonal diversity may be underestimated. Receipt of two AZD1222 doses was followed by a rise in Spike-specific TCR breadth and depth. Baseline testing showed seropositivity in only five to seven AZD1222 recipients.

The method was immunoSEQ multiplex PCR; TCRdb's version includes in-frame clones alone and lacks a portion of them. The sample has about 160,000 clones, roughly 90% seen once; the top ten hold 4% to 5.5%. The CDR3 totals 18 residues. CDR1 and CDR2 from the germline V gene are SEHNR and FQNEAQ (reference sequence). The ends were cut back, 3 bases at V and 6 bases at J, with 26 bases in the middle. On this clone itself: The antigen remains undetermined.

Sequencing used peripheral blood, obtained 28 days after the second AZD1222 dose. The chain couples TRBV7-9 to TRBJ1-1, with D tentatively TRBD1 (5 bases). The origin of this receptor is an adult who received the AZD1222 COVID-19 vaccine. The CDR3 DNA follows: TGTGCCAGCAGCTTTATAGTGGCGACTTCCCGGGGGAGGTCTGAAGCTTTCTTT. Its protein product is CASSFIVATSRGRSEAFF. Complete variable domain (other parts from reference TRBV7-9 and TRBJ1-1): DTGVSQNPRHKITKRGQNVTFRCDPISEHNRLYWYRQTLGQGPEFLTYFQNEAQLEKSRLLSDRFSAERPKGSFSTLEIQRTEQGDSAMYLCASSFIVATSRGRSEAFFGQGTRLTVV.